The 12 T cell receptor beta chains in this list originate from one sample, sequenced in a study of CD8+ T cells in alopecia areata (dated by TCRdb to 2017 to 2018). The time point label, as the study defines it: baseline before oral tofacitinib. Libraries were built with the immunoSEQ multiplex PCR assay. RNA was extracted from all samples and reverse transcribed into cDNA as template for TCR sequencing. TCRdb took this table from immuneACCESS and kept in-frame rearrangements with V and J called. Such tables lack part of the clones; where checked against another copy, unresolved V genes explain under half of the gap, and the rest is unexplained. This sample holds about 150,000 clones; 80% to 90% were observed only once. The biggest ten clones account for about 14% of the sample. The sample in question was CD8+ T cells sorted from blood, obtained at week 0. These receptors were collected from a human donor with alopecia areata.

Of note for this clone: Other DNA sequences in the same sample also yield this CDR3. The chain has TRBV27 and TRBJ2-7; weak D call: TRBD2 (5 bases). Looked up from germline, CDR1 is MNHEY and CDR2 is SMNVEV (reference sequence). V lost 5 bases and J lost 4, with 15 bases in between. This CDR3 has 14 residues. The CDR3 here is CASSSGGIGYEQYF. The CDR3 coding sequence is TGTGCCAGCAGTAGCGGAGGTATAGGGTACGAGCAGTACTTC.

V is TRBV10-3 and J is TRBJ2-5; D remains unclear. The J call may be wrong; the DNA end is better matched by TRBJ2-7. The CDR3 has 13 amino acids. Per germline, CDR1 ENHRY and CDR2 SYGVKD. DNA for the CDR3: TGTGCCATCAGTGAGTCGTCTTCCTACGAGCAGTACTTC. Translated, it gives CAISESSSYEQYF.

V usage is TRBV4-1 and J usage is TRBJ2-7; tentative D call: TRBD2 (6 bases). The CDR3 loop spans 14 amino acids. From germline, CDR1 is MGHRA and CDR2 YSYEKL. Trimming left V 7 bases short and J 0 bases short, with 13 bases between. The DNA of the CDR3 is TGCGCCAGCAACCAGGACGGGAGCTCCTACGAGCAGTACTTC. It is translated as CASNQDGSSYEQYF.

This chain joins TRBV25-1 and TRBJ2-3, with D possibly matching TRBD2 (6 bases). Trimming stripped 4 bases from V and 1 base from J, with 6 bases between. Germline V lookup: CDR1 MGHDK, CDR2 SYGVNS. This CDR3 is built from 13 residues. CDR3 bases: TGTGCCAGCAGTGGGGGGGGCACAGATACGCAGTATTTT. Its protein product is CASSGGGTDTQYF.

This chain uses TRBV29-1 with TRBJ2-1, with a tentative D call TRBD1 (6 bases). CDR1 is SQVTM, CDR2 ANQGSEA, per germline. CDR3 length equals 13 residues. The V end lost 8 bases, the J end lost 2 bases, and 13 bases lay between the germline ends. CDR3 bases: TGCAGCCTCCGGGACACCACCTACAATGAGCAGTTCTTC. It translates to CSLRDTTYNEQFF.

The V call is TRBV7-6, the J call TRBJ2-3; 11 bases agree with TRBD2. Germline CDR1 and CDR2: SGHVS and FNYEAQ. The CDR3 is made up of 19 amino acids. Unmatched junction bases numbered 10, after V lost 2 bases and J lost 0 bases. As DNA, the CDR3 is TGTGCCAGCAGCTTATCCATAGCGGGAGGGACCTATAGCACAGATACGCAGTATTTT. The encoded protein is CASSLSIAGGTYSTDTQYF.

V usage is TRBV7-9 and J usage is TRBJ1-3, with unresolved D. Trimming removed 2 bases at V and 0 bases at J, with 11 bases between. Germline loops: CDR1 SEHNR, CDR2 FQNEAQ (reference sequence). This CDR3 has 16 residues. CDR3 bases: TGTGCCAGCAGCTTATTTGTGGGAGACTCTGGAAACACCATATATTTT. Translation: CASSLFVGDSGNTIYF.

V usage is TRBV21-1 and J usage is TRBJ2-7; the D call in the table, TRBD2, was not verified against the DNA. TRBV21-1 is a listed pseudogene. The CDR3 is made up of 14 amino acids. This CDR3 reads CASSPGGTSYEQYF. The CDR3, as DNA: TGTGCCAGCAGCCCCGGGGGAACATCCTACGAGCAGTACTTC.

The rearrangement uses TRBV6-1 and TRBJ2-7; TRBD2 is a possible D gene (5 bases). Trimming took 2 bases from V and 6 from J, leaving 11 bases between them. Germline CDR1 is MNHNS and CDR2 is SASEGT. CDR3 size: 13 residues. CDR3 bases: TGTGCCAGCAGTGAAATGAGGGCTGGCGAGCAGTACTTC. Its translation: CASSEMRAGEQYF.

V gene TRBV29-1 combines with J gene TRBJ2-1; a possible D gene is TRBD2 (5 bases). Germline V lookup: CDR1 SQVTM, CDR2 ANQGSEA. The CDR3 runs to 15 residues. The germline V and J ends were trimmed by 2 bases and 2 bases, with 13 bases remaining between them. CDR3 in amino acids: CSVELPGITYNEQFF. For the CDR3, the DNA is TGCAGCGTTGAACTCCCGGGAATCACCTACAATGAGCAGTTCTTC.

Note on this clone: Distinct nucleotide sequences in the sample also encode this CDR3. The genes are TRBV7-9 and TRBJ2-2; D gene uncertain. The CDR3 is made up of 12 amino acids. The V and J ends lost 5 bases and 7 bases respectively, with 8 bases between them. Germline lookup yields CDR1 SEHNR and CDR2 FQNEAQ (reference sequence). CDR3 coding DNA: TGTGCCAGCAGCCCCCTCGGCGGGGAGCTGTTTTTT. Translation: CASSPLGGELFF.

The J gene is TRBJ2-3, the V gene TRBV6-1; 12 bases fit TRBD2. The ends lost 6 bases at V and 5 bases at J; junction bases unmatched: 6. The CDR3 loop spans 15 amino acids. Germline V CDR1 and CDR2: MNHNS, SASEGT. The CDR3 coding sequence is TGTGCCAGCAGGTCGCTAGCGGGGGGGATAGATACGCAGTATTTT. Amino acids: CASRSLAGGIDTQYF.